This TCR beta chain was sequenced in a study of blood T cell repertoires in COVID-19. On the study more broadly: Spain, Italy and the United States supplied samples that represented acute and convalescent COVID-19.

Enrolled during active infection, Seattle patients were then followed longitudinally. Sequenced by immunoSEQ multiplex PCR; TCRdb stores in-frame clones only, minus some. This sample has approximately 290,000 clones, with 70% to 90% found just once. The CDR3 is made up of 15 amino acids. Germline V gene lookup returns CDR1 SGHTA and CDR2 FQGNSA. The ends were cut back, 5 bases at V and 4 bases at J, with 18 bases in the middle. This TCR was recovered from a human donor with COVID-19, enrolled during active disease. The donor label of this sample is uncertain. J is TRBJ2-7 and V is TRBV7-2; no clear D. Sequencing was done on a sample of peripheral blood. The CDR3 sequence: CASSPVTYRWYEQYF. DNA of the CDR3: TGTGCCAGCAGCCCTGTAACCTACCGATGGTACGAGCAGTACTTC.